These T cell receptor beta chains were read from a single sample in a study of early stage breast cancer tumors. The assay was immunoSEQ multiplex PCR, and TCRdb's table has in-frame clones only and misses some. The sample holds over 25,000 clones, 80% seen once. The sequenced sample was blood. Source of these receptors: a person aged 55-75 years with breast cancer. Both conserved end residues are part of each CDR3. The order of the fields is V gene, clone size, J gene, D gene, CDR3 protein, CDR3 DNA. A D gene is named only where the DNA matches it firmly. Clone size is not always given. Where it is, it says once, few, many or a class for expanded clones.

>TRBV28|-|TRBJ1-4|-
CASSLPAGAYNEKLFF
TGTGCCAGCAGCCTCCCGGCAGGGGCTTATAATGAAAAACTGTTTTTT
>TRBV4-1|-|TRBJ2-2|-
CASSHRRQAGELFF
TGCGCCAGCAGCCATCGGCGACAGGCCGGGGAGCTGTTTTTT
>TRBV18|-|TRBJ1-1|TRBD1
CASSETGGNTEAFF
TGTGCCAGCTCGGAGACAGGGGGGAACACTGAAGCTTTCTTT
>TRBV11-2|few|TRBJ1-2|TRBD1
CASSYSGTGGGYTF
TGTGCCAGCAGCTACTCCGGGACAGGGGGAGGCTACACCTTC
>TRBV9|-|TRBJ2-5|-
CASSVAPLGETQYF
TGTGCCAGCAGCGTAGCTCCCCTAGGAGAGACCCAGTACTTC
>TRBV4-3|-|TRBJ1-2|-
CASSQSQGGYGYTF
TGCGCCAGCAGCCAATCTCAGGGTGGTTATGGCTACACCTTC
>TRBV11-3|-|TRBJ2-3|-
CASSPGHMGDTQYF
TGTGCCAGCAGCCCAGGACATATGGGAGATACGCAGTATTTT
>TRBV11-2|few|TRBJ2-2|TRBD2
CASSSGLASYGELFF
TGTGCCAGCAGCTCCGGACTAGCGTCTTACGGGGAGCTGTTTTTT
>TRBV11-2|-|TRBJ1-5|-
CASSLDGGDQPQHF
TGTGCCAGCAGCTTAGATGGGGGGGATCAGCCCCAGCATTTT
>TRBV5-6|-|TRBJ2-7|TRBD1
CASSRRQGISYEQYF
TGTGCCAGCAGCCGAAGACAGGGAATCTCCTACGAGCAGTACTTC
>TRBV2|-|TRBJ2-7|-
CASSERGRAYEQYF
TGTGCCAGCAGTGAAAGGGGCAGGGCCTACGAGCAGTACTTC
>TRBV25-1|-|TRBJ2-2|TRBD1
CASSVMGQGAGGELFF
TGTGCCAGCAGTGTCATGGGACAGGGAGCCGGCGGGGAGCTGTTTTTT
>TRBV29-1|few|TRBJ1-4|-
CSVVREATNEKLFF
TGCAGCGTTGTAAGGGAGGCAACTAATGAAAAACTGTTTTTT
>TRBV7-2|-|TRBJ2-2|-
CASSFGGWLFF
TGTGCCAGCAGCTTTGGCGGTTGGCTGTTTTTT
>TRBV13|-|TRBJ2-3|TRBD2
CASSSRTSGRDTQYF
TGTGCCAGCAGCTCAAGGACTAGCGGGAGAGATACGCAGTATTTT
>TRBV4-3|-|TRBJ1-2|-
CASSQVSGDGYTF
TGCGCCAGCAGCCAAGTATCGGGGGATGGCTACACCTTC
>TRBV28|-|TRBJ1-2|-
CASSFIPGDTADYGYTF
TGTGCCAGCAGTTTCATACCTGGGGACACCGCGGACTATGGCTACACCTTC
>TRBV28|-|TRBJ2-1|TRBD2
CASSKGGLASSYNEQFF
TGTGCCAGCTCAAAAGGGGGACTAGCGAGCTCCTACAATGAGCAGTTCTTC
>TRBV27|-|TRBJ2-7|-
CASSFRDTEYEQYF
TGTGCCAGCAGTTTTCGAGACACGGAATACGAGCAGTACTTC
>TRBV5-1|-|TRBJ2-1|TRBD2
CASSLAGTYNEQFF
TGCGCCAGCAGCTTAGCGGGGACCTACAATGAGCAGTTCTTC
>TRBV4-3|-|TRBJ2-3|-
CASSQEVLALAQYF
TGCGCCAGCAGCCAAGAGGTCCTAGCGTTGGCGCAGTATTTT
>TRBV11-1|few|TRBJ2-7|-
CASSLEYGSRPYEQYF
TGTGCCAGCAGCTTAGAGTACGGGAGTCGACCCTACGAGCAGTACTTC
>TRBV27|-|TRBJ2-7|TRBD2
CASSLWGSGRMAYEQYF
TGTGCCAGCAGTTTATGGGGGAGCGGGAGGATGGCCTACGAGCAGTACTTC
>TRBV6-4|-|TRBJ2-2|TRBD2
CASSDSGTRGGELFF
TGTGCCAGCAGTGACTCTGGGACTAGAGGCGGGGAGCTGTTTTTT
>TRBV7-2|-|TRBJ1-5|-
CASSLVVQAYPNQPQHF
TGTGCCAGCAGCTTAGTGGTACAGGCCTATCCCAATCAGCCCCAGCATTTT
>TRBV30|-|TRBJ1-5|-
CAWSVRTGEPQHF
TGTGCCTGGAGTGTACGGACTGGAGAGCCCCAGCATTTT
>TRBV28|few|TRBJ2-7|-
CASTLLQGRKLAEQYF
TGTGCCAGCACGCTACTACAGGGCCGAAAATTAGCCGAGCAGTACTTC
>TRBV11-3|-|TRBJ1-2|TRBD1
CASSFRSGTGYGYTF
TGTGCCAGCAGCTTCAGGTCCGGGACAGGCTATGGCTACACCTTC
>TRBV12-2|-|TRBJ2-3|-
CASRPSDPGQRTDTQYF
TGTGCAAGTCGCCCATCGGACCCCGGACAACGCACAGATACGCAGTATTTT
>TRBV18|-|TRBJ2-7|TRBD2
CASSPPSSGKPEQYF
TGTGCCAGCTCACCACCGTCTAGCGGGAAACCCGAGCAGTACTTC
>TRBV6-5|-|TRBJ2-7|TRBD1
CASSYSSGGTYEQYF
TGTGCCAGCAGTTACTCGTCAGGGGGTACCTACGAGCAGTACTTC
>TRBV9|-|TRBJ2-7|TRBD2
CASSVGIAGIQYF
TGTGCCAGCAGCGTAGGAATAGCGGGAATACAGTACTTC
>TRBV15|-|TRBJ2-5|TRBD1
CATSRDTGGRRQETQYF
TGTGCCACCAGCAGAGACACAGGGGGAAGGCGGCAAGAGACCCAGTACTTC
>TRBV7-2|-|TRBJ1-2|-
CASSLAARGGYTF
TGTGCCAGCAGCTTAGCAGCCCGAGGGGGCTACACCTTC
>TRBV5-1|-|TRBJ2-2|TRBD1
CASRTGGNNGELFF
TGCGCCAGCAGGACAGGGGGTAATAACGGGGAGCTGTTTTTT
>TRBV28|once|TRBJ1-4|-
CASSAPQGGEKLFF
TGTGCCAGCAGTGCCCCACAGGGTGGTGAAAAACTGTTTTTT
>TRBV5-4|-|TRBJ2-7|-
CASSSGLPPYEQYF
TGTGCCAGCAGCTCGGGACTCCCCCCCTACGAGCAGTACTTC
>TRBV7-8|-|TRBJ2-2|TRBD1
CASSYRTGGTGELFF
TGTGCCAGCAGCTATCGGACAGGGGGCACCGGGGAGCTGTTTTTT
>TRBV19|-|TRBJ2-3|TRBD2
CASSTGLAGRSDTQYF
TGTGCCAGTAGTACCGGACTAGCGGGAAGGTCAGATACGCAGTATTTT
>TRBV7-6|-|TRBJ2-1|TRBD2
CASSLLQRLAGGVNEQFF
TGTGCCAGCAGCCTCCTGCAGAGGCTAGCGGGAGGGGTCAATGAGCAGTTCTTC
>TRBV4-3|-|TRBJ2-7|TRBD1
CASSQVLTGGRDEQYF
TGCGCCAGCAGCCAGGTCCTCACAGGGGGGCGAGACGAGCAGTACTTC
>TRBV19|-|TRBJ1-1|-
CASSRQNTEAFF
TGTGCCAGTAGTAGACAGAACACTGAAGCTTTCTTT
>TRBV7-2|-|TRBJ2-6|TRBD2
CASSPGGGANVLTF
TGTGCCAGCAGCCCGGGGGGTGGGGCCAACGTCCTGACTTTC
>TRBV4-3|-|TRBJ2-3|-
CASSQAPSTSTDTQYF
TGCGCCAGCAGCCAAGCACCTAGCACTAGCACAGATACGCAGTATTTT
>TRBV7-9|-|TRBJ2-7|TRBD2
CASSLCLAGTCEQYF
TGTGCCAGCAGCTTATGCCTAGCGGGAACTTGCGAGCAGTACTTC
>TRBV15|-|TRBJ1-4|-
CATSRERDGGRSEKLFF
TGTGCCACCAGCAGAGAAAGGGACGGAGGGAGGAGTGAAAAACTGTTTTTT
>TRBV5-1|-|TRBJ2-7|TRBD2
CASSLFSSGRAYEQYF
TGCGCCAGCAGCTTGTTTTCTAGCGGGAGGGCCTACGAGCAGTACTTC
>TRBV28|once|TRBJ2-7|-
CASGHEQYF
TGTGCCTCCGGTCACGAGCAGTACTTC
>TRBV28|-|TRBJ1-1|TRBD1
CASSSNRGFTEAFF
TGTGCCAGCAGTTCCAACAGGGGTTTCACTGAAGCTTTCTTT
>TRBV4-1|few|TRBJ2-3|-
CASSQAGGQGDTQYF
TGCGCCAGCAGCCAAGCCGGGGGGCAGGGAGATACGCAGTATTTT
>TRBV4-3|-|TRBJ2-7|-
CASSLVAEGEQYF
TGCGCCAGCAGTTTGGTAGCTGAAGGCGAGCAGTACTTC
>TRBV4-3|-|TRBJ1-1|-
CASSQSVREGVGAFF
TGCGCCAGCAGCCAAAGTGTCAGGGAGGGTGTGGGAGCTTTCTTT
>TRBV28|once|TRBJ2-3|-
CASSRPPGDTQYF
TGTGCCAGCAGCCGACCGCCGGGTGATACGCAGTATTTT